The clone carrying this TCR beta chain was seen a few times. Amplified regions were TCR beta CDR3 sequences from RNA transcripts. HTBI primers drove first-round RT-PCR of the TCR CDR3. A single record per CDR3 protein comes from TCRdb applying MiXCR to the multiplex PCR reads. The table records fewer than 650,000 distinct CDR3 sequences, over 12% of them present only once. Germline lookup yields CDR1 SQVTM and CDR2 ANQGSEA. The CDR3 is 13 amino acids. J gave up 3 bases and V 3 bases, and 4 bases lay outside the gene matches. Clinicians diagnosed patients from clinical symptoms, serum thyroxine and TRAb, thyroid ultrasound and orbital computed tomography. PBMCs came from more than 9.5 ml fresh peripheral blood. This record belongs to a study of T cells in Graves' hyperthyroidism and ophthalmopathy. Background on the study: Upon initial diagnosis and before any treatment, peripheral blood was collected.

V usage is TRBV29-1 and J usage is TRBJ1-2; 7 positions match TRBD1. The source of this sequence is a woman between 35 and 50 years old with Graves' ophthalmopathy. Sequencing used blood. CDR3 nucleotide sequence: TGCAGCGTTGAGGCGGGACAGCACTATGGCTACACCTTC. It translates to CSVEAGQHYGYTF.